These 3 T cell receptor beta chains came from one sample sequenced in a study of cytotoxic CD8 clonotypes in ibrutinib-treated CLL. Profiling relied on immunoSEQ multiplex PCR, and the TCRdb table lists in-frame clones only, not all of them. Of some 140,000 clones detected, 79% appear once; the ten largest clones hold around 13%. The material sequenced was PBMCs, taken after 12 months of ibrutinib treatment. The receptors shown here come from a human donor with chronic lymphocytic leukemia.

J is TRBJ2-4 and V is TRBV2; D is perhaps TRBD1 (6 bases). With 8 bases removed from V and 1 base from J, the gap between germline ends came to 12 bases. Germline values: CDR1 SNHLY, CDR2 FYNNEI. This CDR3 has 14 amino acids. The CDR3 nucleotides are TGTGCCAGCTTTTGGGGGCAGGCCAAAAACATTCAGTACTTC. Amino acid sequence: CASFWGQAKNIQYF.

The chain couples TRBV30 to TRBJ1-5, with 9 nucleotides matching TRBD1. The V segment lost 1 base and the J segment 3 bases; nucleotides outside the gene matches: 4. Looked up from germline, CDR1 is GTSNPN and CDR2 is SVGIG (reference sequence). The CDR3 is 15 amino acids. Written as DNA, the CDR3 is TGTGCCTGGAGTGGGGGGACAGGGAACAATCAGCCCCAGCATTTT. This translates into CAWSGGTGNNQPQHF.

V is TRBV5-4 and J is TRBJ2-7, with 11 bases identical to TRBD2. This CDR3 comprises 16 residues. Germline loops: CDR1 SGHNT, CDR2 YYREEE (reference sequence). The ends lost 4 bases at V and 0 bases at J; junction bases unmatched: 6. The CDR3 DNA reads as TGTGCCAGCAGCGAACGGACTAGCGGGCGCTCCTACGAGCAGTACTTC. Amino acid sequence: CASSERTSGRSYEQYF.